This T cell receptor beta chain was sequenced for a study of radiotherapy plus CTLA-4 blockade in lung cancer. Study background: Of the patients, 18% showed objective responses and roughly 31% attained disease control. The study, taken as a whole, reports: Early clone dynamics of blood T cells, plus interferon-beta, reportedly predicted response best. Radiotherapy plus ipilimumab was followed by expansion in blood of tumor-derived TCR clones.

The method was immunoSEQ multiplex PCR; TCRdb's version includes in-frame clones alone and lacks a portion of them. Of roughly 71,000 clones listed, 78% are singletons. Remarks on this clone: The antigen is undetermined.

V lost 2 bases to trimming and J lost 6 bases, with 10 bases between them. Germline values: CDR1 GTSNPN, CDR2 SVGIG (reference sequence). CDR3 size: 12 residues. Material: peripheral blood, obtained from a patient treated with radiotherapy plus ipilimumab. The rearrangement links TRBV30 to TRBJ1-1; D gene unclear. The TCR comes from a human donor with non-small cell lung cancer who had a complete response to radiotherapy plus ipilimumab. The CDR3 sequence: CAWSRLSAEAFF. The CDR3 bases are TGTGCCTGGAGTCGACTTTCCGCTGAAGCTTTCTTT.